These T cell receptor beta chains were read from a single sample in a study of molecular identifiers for immune sequencing clone quantification. TCRdb re-called the PCR reads with MiXCR, one entry per CDR3 protein. This table holds 550,000 to 750,000 distinct CDR3 sequences, just under 20% found once. The sequenced material came from naive CD8+ T cells from blood, with Jurkat cell RNA spiked in. The receptors come from a human donor in good health. Some libraries in this study had Jurkat cell RNA spiked in. Both conserved end residues are part of each CDR3. D genes are given only for firm matches. Expanded clones are given a class, and other clones once, few, many or no size at all.

CDR3nt: TGTGCCAGCAGCTTAGTCAACAGCCTGAATGAGCAGTTCTTC; CDR3aa: CASSLVNSLNEQFF; d_gene: .; j_gene: TRBJ2-1; v_gene: TRBV7-9; abundance: many
CDR3nt: TGTGCCAGCAGTATCCTGACGACGAACACTGAAGCTTTCTTT; CDR3aa: CASSILTTNTEAFF; d_gene: .; j_gene: TRBJ1-1; v_gene: TRBV11-1; abundance: many
CDR3nt: TGCGCCAGCAGCCCCGGGACTAGCGGGAGGATTACTTACGAGCAGTACTTC; CDR3aa: CASSPGTSGRITYEQYF; d_gene: TRBD2; j_gene: TRBJ2-7; v_gene: TRBV5-1; abundance: many
CDR3nt: TGTGCCAGCAGCGATACAACGGGGTACAGGCCCTACGAGCAGTACTTC; CDR3aa: CASSDTTGYRPYEQYF; d_gene: .; j_gene: TRBJ2-7; v_gene: TRBV7-6; abundance: many
CDR3nt: TGTGCCAGCAGAGCCATCCCCGGTAGCTCCTACAATGAGCAGTTCTTC; CDR3aa: CASRAIPGSSYNEQFF; d_gene: .; j_gene: TRBJ2-1; v_gene: TRBV27; abundance: many
CDR3nt: TGTGCCAGCAGTTACAGGGGTTTGAGTGAAGCTTTCTTT; CDR3aa: CASSYRGLSEAFF; d_gene: .; j_gene: TRBJ1-1; v_gene: TRBV6-5; abundance: many
CDR3nt: TGCGCCAGCAACTTGGCAGGGACGAACACTGAAGCTTTCTTT; CDR3aa: CASNLAGTNTEAFF; d_gene: .; j_gene: TRBJ1-1; v_gene: TRBV5-1; abundance: .
CDR3nt: TGTGCCAGCAGCTTAGACCTCTTTGGTTCCTACAATGAGCAGTTCTTC; CDR3aa: CASSLDLFGSYNEQFF; d_gene: .; j_gene: TRBJ2-1; v_gene: TRBV11-2; abundance: .
CDR3nt: TGTGCCAGCAGCCCCCGATGGGGGGGGAGCTCCTACGAGCAGTACTTC; CDR3aa: CASSPRWGGSSYEQYF; d_gene: TRBD2; j_gene: TRBJ2-7; v_gene: TRBV5-6; abundance: few
CDR3nt: TGTGCCAGCAGCCAAGTCAGGGCTAACACTGAAGCCTCCTTT; CDR3aa: CASSQVRANTEASF; d_gene: .; j_gene: TRBJ1-1; v_gene: TRBV14; abundance: once
CDR3nt: TGTGCCAGCAGCTTACTAGCGGATCTAATTGGAGATACGCAGTATTTT; CDR3aa: CASSLLADLIGDTQYF; d_gene: TRBD2; j_gene: TRBJ2-3; v_gene: TRBV13; abundance: few
CDR3nt: TGTGCCAGCAGCTTAGAGGGATCGTCTTGGGTCCAGTACTTC; CDR3aa: CASSLEGSSWVQYF; d_gene: .; j_gene: TRBJ2-5; v_gene: TRBV7-9; abundance: many
CDR3nt: TGTGCCACCTATAGGGCAGGGGCCCTTTCCGATACGCAGTATTTT; CDR3aa: CATYRAGALSDTQYF; d_gene: .; j_gene: TRBJ2-3; v_gene: TRBV5-4; abundance: many
CDR3nt: TGTGCCATCAGTTTTCCGGGACAGGGGTCCTATGGCTACACCTTC; CDR3aa: CAISFPGQGSYGYTF; d_gene: TRBD1; j_gene: TRBJ1-2; v_gene: TRBV10-3; abundance: few
CDR3nt: TGTGCCAGTAGTATAGCGTGGGGCACCGGGGAGCTGTTTTTT; CDR3aa: CASSIAWGTGELFF; d_gene: .; j_gene: TRBJ2-2; v_gene: TRBV19; abundance: few
CDR3nt: TGCAGTGCTAGAGGTAGCCATTTCTACGAGCGGTACTTC; CDR3aa: CSARGSHFYERYF; d_gene: .; j_gene: TRBJ2-7; v_gene: TRBV20-1; abundance: once
CDR3nt: TGCGCCAGCAGCTCAGGGGGCGCATTGAATGAAGCTTTCTTT; CDR3aa: CASSSGGALNEAFF; d_gene: TRBD1; j_gene: TRBJ1-1; v_gene: TRBV5-1; abundance: many
CDR3nt: TGTGCCAGCAGTTTAAAAGATCGCCAAGAGACCCAGTACTTC; CDR3aa: CASSLKDRQETQYF; d_gene: .; j_gene: TRBJ2-5; v_gene: TRBV12-3/TRBV12-4; abundance: many
CDR3nt: TGTGCCAGCAGCTCATCACAGGGGGTTGATAATTCACCCCTCCACTTT; CDR3aa: CASSSSQGVDNSPLHF; d_gene: TRBD1; j_gene: TRBJ1-6; v_gene: TRBV5-4; abundance: many
CDR3nt: TGTGCCAGCGGGGGAGGATGGGGTTACGAGCAGTACTTC; CDR3aa: CASGGGWGYEQYF; d_gene: .; j_gene: TRBJ2-7; v_gene: TRBV7-2; abundance: many
CDR3nt: TGTGCCAGCAGCACTGACCGGGACAGGGGGCGGTCAGAGACCCAGTACTTC; CDR3aa: CASSTDRDRGRSETQYF; d_gene: TRBD1; j_gene: TRBJ2-5; v_gene: TRBV7-8; abundance: many
CDR3nt: TGTGCCAGCTCACCACCCCGTGCCGATGGCTACACCTTC; CDR3aa: CASSPPRADGYTF; d_gene: .; j_gene: TRBJ1-2; v_gene: TRBV18; abundance: many
CDR3nt: TGTGCCAGCAGCTTGGTCGGACTAGCGGTTAGAGATACTAGCACAGATACGCAGTATTTT; CDR3aa: CASSLVGLAVRDTSTDTQYF; d_gene: TRBD2; j_gene: TRBJ2-3; v_gene: TRBV5-3; abundance: .
CDR3nt: TGCGCCAGCAGCTGGGTGGGACAGGGCCAAGGGGATACGCAGTATTTT; CDR3aa: CASSWVGQGQGDTQYF; d_gene: TRBD1; j_gene: TRBJ2-3; v_gene: TRBV5-1; abundance: few
CDR3nt: TGCGCCAGCAGCCAAGGTGCAGGGGCCGATACGCAGTATTTT; CDR3aa: CASSQGAGADTQYF; d_gene: .; j_gene: TRBJ2-3; v_gene: TRBV4-3; abundance: many
CDR3nt: TGTGCCAGCAGTTACGACGAGAAAAGCCTCGAGCTCCGGACAGATACGCAGTATTTT; CDR3aa: CASSYDEKSLELRTDTQYF; d_gene: .; j_gene: TRBJ2-3; v_gene: TRBV6-2/TRBV6-3; abundance: few
CDR3nt: TGTGCCAGCAGCGCAACAGGGCGAGGGCAAGAGACCCAGTACTTC; CDR3aa: CASSATGRGQETQYF; d_gene: .; j_gene: TRBJ2-5; v_gene: TRBV9; abundance: many
CDR3nt: TGTGCCAGCAGCCCGGCGGACTACAATGAGCAGTTCTTC; CDR3aa: CASSPADYNEQFF; d_gene: .; j_gene: TRBJ2-1; v_gene: TRBV3-1; abundance: few
CDR3nt: TGTGCCAGCCTGGAAGCAGGGGGGAGTACAGGACAGGGAAGCTATGGCTACACCTTC; CDR3aa: CASLEAGGSTGQGSYGYTF; d_gene: TRBD1; j_gene: TRBJ1-2; v_gene: TRBV28; abundance: many
CDR3nt: TGTGCCAGCAGCTTAACAGGCCAGCCCCAGCATTTT; CDR3aa: CASSLTGQPQHF; d_gene: .; j_gene: TRBJ1-5; v_gene: TRBV7-2; abundance: many
CDR3nt: TGCAGTGCTAGGCCTTGGACGGAGTCCTCCTACGAGCAGTACTTC; CDR3aa: CSARPWTESSYEQYF; d_gene: .; j_gene: TRBJ2-7; v_gene: TRBV20-1; abundance: few
CDR3nt: TGTGCCAGTCGTGCGGGGGGGCGCGCCTACAATGAGCAGTTCTTC; CDR3aa: CASRAGGRAYNEQFF; d_gene: TRBD2; j_gene: TRBJ2-1; v_gene: TRBV19; abundance: .
CDR3nt: TGTGCCAGCAGCTTAGCGAGAGAGCGGGGACAGCGAGGGCCAGATACGCAGTATTTT; CDR3aa: CASSLARERGQRGPDTQYF; d_gene: .; j_gene: TRBJ2-3; v_gene: TRBV7-9; abundance: many
CDR3nt: TGTGCCAGCAGCTTTGGGGGGCCCCCCGCGCTAAAGAATACGCAGTATTTT; CDR3aa: CASSFGGPPALKNTQYF; d_gene: .; j_gene: TRBJ2-3; v_gene: TRBV7-9; abundance: many
CDR3nt: TGCGCCAGCAGCCAAGACGTGGCTTGGGCGGGGGAGAACACCGGGGAGCTGTTTTTT; CDR3aa: CASSQDVAWAGENTGELFF; d_gene: TRBD2; j_gene: TRBJ2-2; v_gene: TRBV4-3; abundance: .
CDR3nt: TGTGCCAGCTCGTATAACGTAAACGAGCAGTACTTC; CDR3aa: CASSYNVNEQYF; d_gene: .; j_gene: TRBJ2-7; v_gene: TRBV18; abundance: many
CDR3nt: TGTGCCAGCACCGCTATATTAGGACAAAACACTGAAGCTTTCTTT; CDR3aa: CASTAILGQNTEAFF; d_gene: .; j_gene: TRBJ1-1; v_gene: TRBV9; abundance: many
CDR3nt: TGCAGTGCTAGAGAACCATGGTCCTCTGGGGAGACCCAGTACTTC; CDR3aa: CSAREPWSSGETQYF; d_gene: .; j_gene: TRBJ2-5; v_gene: TRBV20-1; abundance: few
CDR3nt: TGCAGTGCCACTGGACAGGTCGGGGCGAACACCGGGGAGCTGTTTTTT; CDR3aa: CSATGQVGANTGELFF; d_gene: TRBD1; j_gene: TRBJ2-2; v_gene: TRBV20-1; abundance: many
CDR3nt: TGTGCCAGCAGTTTAAACGGGGGCCAGCGCGACAATCAGCCCCAGCATTTT; CDR3aa: CASSLNGGQRDNQPQHF; d_gene: .; j_gene: TRBJ1-5; v_gene: TRBV6-5; abundance: many
CDR3nt: TGTGCCAGCAGCCTAGACATCGTGAGGGCCACCTACGAGCAGTACTTC; CDR3aa: CASSLDIVRATYEQYF; d_gene: .; j_gene: TRBJ2-7; v_gene: TRBV7-9; abundance: .
CDR3nt: TGTGCCATCAGTGAACTGCTAGCGGGGGGAAACCAAGAGACCCAGTACTTC; CDR3aa: CAISELLAGGNQETQYF; d_gene: TRBD2; j_gene: TRBJ2-5; v_gene: TRBV10-3; abundance: many